Presented here are 4 T cell receptor beta chains from one specimen sequenced in a study of T cells in narcolepsy. Using immunoSEQ multiplex PCR, the repertoire was profiled, and TCRdb retains in-frame clones only, with some absent. Counted here are 15,000 to 20,000 clones, 65% to 90% occurring once; the ten biggest clones make up about 0.77%. Material: memory (CD45RA-) CD4+ T cells from blood. Receptors were obtained from a human donor in good health.

The J gene is TRBJ1-2, the V gene TRBV11-2, with TRBD1 identical over 8 bases. Trimming at V came to 5 bases and at J to 8 bases, leaving 7 bases not matched to a gene. CDR1 SGHAT and CDR2 FQNNGV come from the germline V gene. The CDR3 length is 13 residues. CDR3 in amino acids: CASSPDRDRGYTF. CDR3 in DNA: TGTGCCAGCAGCCCGGACAGGGACCGAGGCTACACCTTC.

This clone was recorded a few times. CDR3 nucleotides: TGTGCCAGCAGCCAAGATCAAGGGGGTCACCAGCCCCAGCATTTT. It is translated as CASSQDQGGHQPQHF. The chain has TRBV7-2 and TRBJ1-5; possible D gene TRBD1, 6 bases. Germline lookup yields CDR1 SGHTA and CDR2 FQGNSA. This CDR3 has 15 amino acids. V was cut by 5 bases and J by 7 bases, with 18 bases left in between.

CDR3 DNA: TGTGCCAGCAGCGGAACTAGCGGGAGTGGCACAGATACGCAGTATTTT. This codes for CASSGTSGSGTDTQYF. V and J are TRBV9 and TRBJ2-3, with 11 bases identical to TRBD2. The CDR3 loop spans 16 amino acids. V dropped 3 bases and J dropped 1; count of bases not matched to a gene: 4. The V gene's germline CDR1 is SGDLS and CDR2 YYNGEE.

The chain has TRBV6-5 and TRBJ1-1, with TRBD1 matching 7 bases. The trim removed 7 bases at V and 6 bases at J, leaving 8 bases unmatched. There are 13 residues in the CDR3. CDR1 MNHEY and CDR2 SVGAGI come from the germline V gene. The CDR3: CASTYRGGAEAFF. CDR3 nucleotides: TGTGCCAGCACCTACAGGGGAGGGGCTGAAGCTTTCTTT.